The source of this T cell receptor beta chain is a study of cytomegalovirus exposure and HLA in healthy donors (dated by TCRdb to 2016 to 2017). Broadly, across the study: According to a later analysis, the 120 or so validation repertoires were produced on the same platform as the 680 or so repertoires of the first cohort. The aim of the study was to test whether cataloging public T cell receptors could identify signatures of past pathogen exposure. Besides the first cohort of 666 subjects, a separate validation cohort made up of over 100 different subjects was used. To predict cytomegalovirus infection status, the study brought together high-throughput TCR immunosequencing, statistical association of individual TCRs with disease status, and machine learning. The full study reports these points: The study listed 150 to 200 TCR beta chains as associated with cytomegalovirus. Of the cluster scores, around 95% were above 0 in a later analysis, which found that TCRs clustered in the first cohort also tended to co-occur in the 95 to 150 validation repertoires. A later analysis had no HLA typing for the validation cohort, so co-occurrence there was scored across all 120 repertoires. In vitro tests confirmed that a few of the cytomegalovirus-associated TCR beta chains recognize cytomegalovirus antigens. According to the authors, the approach could potentially be generalized to other disease states and immunological phenotypes. Most TCR sequences were seen in very few donors, while some public TCRs were found in many individuals. The classifier was reported to diagnose cytomegalovirus status with high specificity and sensitivity in both the original and validation cohorts.

As to this clone: This receptor's antigen is unknown. The record has no base qualities; no much larger clone is one base away.

The receptor library was made with the immunoSEQ multiplex PCR assay. The paper's data handling went like this. A statistical classification framework was built for diagnosing cytomegalovirus status from the catalog of TCR beta chain sequences. TCRdb obtained this table from immuneACCESS and retained in-frame rearrangements with V and J assigned. These tables miss some clones; where compared with another copy, unresolved V genes account for less than half of the shortfall, and the remainder is unexplained. That table gives V, J and clone size, and the DNA gave D and trimming. The sample table holds some 250,000 clones, of which around 88% were seen once. 1% to 1.5% of the sample rests with the top ten. CDR1 and CDR2, looked up from the germline V gene, are SGHVS and FQNEAQ. At the junction V is shortened by 5 bases and J by 2 bases; bases outside the gene matches: 11. The CDR3 runs 17 amino acids, cysteine and phenylalanine included. Of the read, only the CDR3 DNA is kept; its 51 bases are in frame from base 1.

Donors formed part of the validation cohort, which comprised about 130 subjects and was distinct from the first cohort of 550 to 850 subjects. The sequence joins TRBV7-8 to TRBJ1-3; TRBD1 agrees with 8 junctional bases. The sequenced sample was PBMCs. This receptor was taken from a young woman in good health and CMV-seropositive. The CDR3 in this case is CASSPIRDRTPGNTIYF. The DNA is as follows: TGTGCCAGCAGCCCCATCCGGGACAGGACCCCTGGAAACACCATATATTTT.